This TCR beta chain is from a study of cytomegalovirus exposure and HLA in healthy donors. Turning to the study itself: The Caucasian-associated ancestry cluster contained 81% of the roughly 390 genotyped donors. Regarding the study as a whole: CMV serostatus stood as the only immune exposure information on hand. An ancestry cluster, one associated with Asian ancestry, reportedly showed fewer N-insertions than the approximately 650-donor mean in a later analysis.

Comments on this clone: The antigen is undetermined.

The donors comprised healthy bone marrow donors. 60 Vbeta and 13 Jbeta primers were used in PCR. The repertoire was sequenced with immunoSEQ multiplex PCR; TCRdb's copy has only in-frame clones and lacks some. This sample has about 100,000 clones; around 76% occur once, and the top ten carry 7.1%. CDR1 and CDR2 from the germline V gene are SEHNR and FQNEAQ (reference sequence). V was pared by 6 bases and J by 7 bases, with 4 bases between. This CDR3 is 10 amino acids long. The sequence was obtained from a man aged 35-49 years in good health and CMV-seropositive. The sample consisted of PBMCs. This sequence joins TRBV7-9 and TRBJ2-1; D ambiguous. CDR3 DNA sequence: TGTGCCAGCAGTCGGAATGAGCAGTTCTTC. This translates into CASSRNEQFF.